The source of this T cell receptor (beta chain) is a study of T cells in Graves' hyperthyroidism and ophthalmopathy. Trimming took 3 bases from V and 7 from J; bases not matched to a gene: 7. The CDR3 has 14 amino acids. Germline V gives CDR1 DFQATT, CDR2 SNEGSKA (reference sequence). RNA transcripts were the template for amplifying TCR beta CDR3 regions. The TCR CDR3 first-round RT-PCR relied on the HTBI primer set. MiXCR, applied by TCRdb to the multiplex PCR reads, yields one record per CDR3 protein. The profile shows about 300,000 distinct CDR3 sequences, around 20% of them singletons. This clonotype was seen a few times.

Sequencing used blood. The chain joins TRBV20-1 to TRBJ2-1, with TRBD1 matching over 9 bases. This TCR was recovered from a man aged 45 to 65 with Graves' ophthalmopathy. As DNA, the CDR3 is TGCAGTGCTAGGGGACAGGGTGAGATGAATGAGCAGTTCTTC. The encoded protein is CSARGQGEMNEQFF.